This T cell receptor (beta chain) was identified during a study of T cells in Graves' hyperthyroidism and ophthalmopathy. Study context: It was at initial diagnosis, before any treatment, that peripheral blood was collected. Study-level points and caveats: Ophthalmopathy was told apart from stable hyperthyroidism by a 13 V-J model.

From RNA transcripts, TCR beta CDR3 regions were amplified. A set of HTBI primers served as the primers for a first-round RT-PCR of the TCR CDR3. From the multiplex PCR reads, TCRdb called clonotypes with MiXCR, one entry per CDR3 protein. The data show about 350,000 distinct CDR3 sequences, approximately 13% seen once. In this sample, this clonotype turned up many times. Its antigen is currently unknown. Trimming removed 5 bases from V and 6 bases from J; junction bases left unmatched: 4. CDR1 is LGHNT and CDR2 is FRNRAP in the germline V gene. The CDR3 is made up of 14 amino acids. The chain recombines TRBV12-5 with TRBJ2-1, with TRBD1 matching over 10 bases. This TCR came from a woman in her twenties or thirties with Graves' hyperthyroidism. Material for sequencing was blood. The CDR3 nucleotides read TGTGCTAGTGGTCCGGGACAGGGGTTCAATGAGCAGTTCTTC. Encoded protein: CASGPGQGFNEQFF.